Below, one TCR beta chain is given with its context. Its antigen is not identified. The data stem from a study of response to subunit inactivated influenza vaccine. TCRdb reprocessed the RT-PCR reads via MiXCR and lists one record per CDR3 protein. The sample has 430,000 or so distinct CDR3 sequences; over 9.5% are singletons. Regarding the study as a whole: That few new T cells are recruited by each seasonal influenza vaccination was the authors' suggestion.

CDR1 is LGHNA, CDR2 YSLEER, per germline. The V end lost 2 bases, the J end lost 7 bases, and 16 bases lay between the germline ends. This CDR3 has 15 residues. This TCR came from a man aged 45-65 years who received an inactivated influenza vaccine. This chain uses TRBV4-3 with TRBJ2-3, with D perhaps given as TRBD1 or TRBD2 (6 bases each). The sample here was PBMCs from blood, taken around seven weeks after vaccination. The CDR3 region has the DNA TGCGCCAGCAGCCAACCGATAACGGGGGCATATACGCAGTATTTT. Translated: CASSQPITGAYTQYF.